This entry features one T cell receptor (beta chain) sequence. It was second doses at about 4 or about 12 weeks that were pooled. Generated by immunoSEQ multiplex PCR, the TCRdb table keeps only in-frame clones and is missing some. Of about 150,000 clones in the sample, around nine tenths were seen once. The CDR3 is 15 amino acids. CDR1 SGHRS and CDR2 YFSETQ come from the germline V gene. Trimming took 0 bases from V and 4 from J; bases not matched to a gene: 6. This sample is drawn from a study of T cell responses to AZD1222 COVID-19 vaccine. The sequence derives from an adult who received the AZD1222 COVID-19 vaccine. The chain combines TRBV5-1 with TRBJ2-7, with 8 bases identical to TRBD1. Sequenced material: peripheral blood, taken 28 days after the second AZD1222 dose. CDR3 DNA: TGCGCCAGCAGCTTGGAGGGATACAGGGGGTACGAGCAGTACTTC. This translates into CASSLEGYRGYEQYF.